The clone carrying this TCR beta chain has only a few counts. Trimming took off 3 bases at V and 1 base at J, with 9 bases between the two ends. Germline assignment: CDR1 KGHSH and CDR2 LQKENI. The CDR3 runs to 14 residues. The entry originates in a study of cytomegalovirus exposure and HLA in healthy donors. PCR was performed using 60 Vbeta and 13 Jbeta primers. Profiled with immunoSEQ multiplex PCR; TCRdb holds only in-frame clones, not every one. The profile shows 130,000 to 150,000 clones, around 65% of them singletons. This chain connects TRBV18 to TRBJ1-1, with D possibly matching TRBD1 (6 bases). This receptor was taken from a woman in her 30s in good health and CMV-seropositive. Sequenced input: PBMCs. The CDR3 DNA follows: TGTGCCAGCTCACCCCTGGGACAGAACACTGAAGCTTTCTTT. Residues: CASSPLGQNTEAFF. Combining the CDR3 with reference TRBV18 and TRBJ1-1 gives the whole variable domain NAGVMQNPRHLVRRRGQEARLRCSPMKGHSHVYWYRQLPEEGLKFMVYLQKENIIDESGMPKERFSAEFPKEGPSILRIQQVVRGDSAAYFCASSPLGQNTEAFFGQGTRLTVV.